This T cell receptor (beta chain) was sequenced for a study of CD8 T cells in Susac syndrome (dated by TCRdb to about 2019). With respect to the entire study: Whether CD8+ T cell activation and differentiation in Susac syndrome was antigen driven was tested using repertoire sequencing. The study compared CD8+ T cell repertoire clonality among 11 to 12 healthy donors, around 14 Susac syndrome patients and around 16 multiple sclerosis patients.

The CDR3 covers 18 residues, taking in both the cysteine and the phenylalanine. The kept DNA is CDR3 alone, 54 bases in frame from the first base. V drops 0 bases and J drops 3 bases, leaving 21 bases in between. Sequences LGHNA (CDR1) and YSLEER (CDR2) are obtained from the germline V gene. RNA was extracted using the RNeasy kit, and roughly 0.45 to 1 microgram was reverse transcribed with random hexamers. The immunoSEQ multiplex PCR assay, which covers 54 Vbeta and 13 Jbeta segments, was used to amplify TCR beta CDR3 regions. Bias from PCR amplification was corrected by using a synthetic template baseline for primer optimization and for computational correction. On the study's bioinformatics: Reads were annotated to V, D and J genes according to IMGT and were analyzed with immunoSEQ Analyzer, with only productive sequences retained. Clonality was computed as one minus Shannon entropy normalized by log2 of the number of productive unique sequences. Public and private clones were assessed among the 100 most prevalent clones of each patient and control. Clones were defined as Susac-specific if absent from the healthy and MS cohorts, from under 1,200 published viral clones and from other ImmuneACCESS disease sequences. The raw public reads went through TCRdb reprocessing: fastp at Q25, MiXCR clone calling, in-frame beta chains kept. All rows with the same CDR3 protein become a single entry with the most common DNA and genes. In this record, the V and J calls reflect TCRdb's handling and not the investigators' own analysis. This sample lists around 270,000 distinct CDR3 sequences; 85% were detected once. The top ten clones comprise approximately 0.2% of the sample.

Study-level results and caveats: The study acknowledged that relatively few individuals were included in the TCR sequencing and HLA analysis.

Peripheral blood CD8+ and CD4+ T cells from healthy donors, Susac syndrome patients and multiple sclerosis patients were profiled by high-throughput TCR beta sequencing. The multiple sclerosis controls were treatment-naive patients whose relapsing-remitting disease, either stable or active, fulfilled the revised McDonald criteria. Bulk CD8+ and CD4+ T cells were purified by magnetic negative isolation, whereas CD8+ TEMRA cells were enriched by FACS. Blood was collected in EDTA tubes and processed within 24 hours, with PBMCs isolated through density gradient centrifugation. PBMCs intended for TCR sequencing were frozen in liquid nitrogen and were later thawed in a 37 degrees C water bath. A purity of at least 90% was achieved for sorted or isolated CD4+, CD8+ and CD8+ TEMRA cells. As for this clonotype: It lacks a known antigen. Base qualities are missing; no much larger clone stands one base away.

Here the chain combines TRBV4-3 and TRBJ2-7; the D gene cannot be resolved beyond TRBD1 or TRBD2, each matching 5 bases. The sequenced sample consisted of CD8+ T cells from PBMCs. The receptor was derived from a human donor with multiple sclerosis. The CDR3 reads as follows: CASSQEAPRDGLFYEQYF. The DNA sequence reads TGCGCCAGCAGCCAAGAGGCCCCCCGGGACGGATTATTCTACGAGCAGTACTTC.